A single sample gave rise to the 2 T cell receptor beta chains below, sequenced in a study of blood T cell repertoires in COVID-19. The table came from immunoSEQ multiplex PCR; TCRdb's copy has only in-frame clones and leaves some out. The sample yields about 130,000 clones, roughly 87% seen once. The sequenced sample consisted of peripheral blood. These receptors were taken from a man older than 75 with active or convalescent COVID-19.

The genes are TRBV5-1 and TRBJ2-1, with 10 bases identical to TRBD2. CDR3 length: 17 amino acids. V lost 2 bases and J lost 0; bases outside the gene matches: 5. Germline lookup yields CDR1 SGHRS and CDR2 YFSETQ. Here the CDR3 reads CASSLRAGGSSYNEQFF. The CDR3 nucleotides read TGCGCCAGCAGCTTAAGAGCGGGAGGGAGCTCCTACAATGAGCAGTTCTTC.

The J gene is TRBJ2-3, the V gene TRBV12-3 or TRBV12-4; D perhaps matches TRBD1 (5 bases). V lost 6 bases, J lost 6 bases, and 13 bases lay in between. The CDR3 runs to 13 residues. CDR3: CASRSGLRDTQYF. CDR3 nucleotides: TGTGCCAGCAGGTCAGGGTTAAGGGATACGCAGTATTTT.